The 5 T cell receptor beta chains below come from one sample, sequenced in a study of blood T cell repertoires in COVID-19. Assay: immunoSEQ multiplex PCR; the TCRdb copy retains only in-frame clones and omits some. Among some 300,000 clones listed, approximately 89% were seen once. Sequencing was done on a sample of PBMCs or T cells enriched from blood (not recorded which). Receptors originate from a woman aged 45-65 years who had been exposed to COVID-19.

The chain is built from TRBV6-5 and TRBJ1-5; perhaps TRBD1 as D (5 bases). V was clipped by 8 bases and J by 9 bases, with 17 bases between them. Germline lookup yields CDR1 MNHEY and CDR2 SVGAGI. CDR3 size: 13 residues. CDR3 in DNA: TGTGCCAGCCAGCAACAGGTCCTCGGGCCCCAGCATTTT. Its protein product is CASQQQVLGPQHF.

This clone appeared a few times. V is TRBV28 and J is TRBJ1-2; D remains unclear. The CDR3 has 13 residues. Germline V gene lookup returns CDR1 MDHEN and CDR2 SYDVKM. V was trimmed by 3 bases and J by 8 bases, leaving 13 bases between them. The CDR3 DNA reads TGTGCCAGCAGTTTGAGGCAGCCCTGGGGCTACACCTTC. It yields the protein CASSLRQPWGYTF.

V usage is TRBV4-1 and J usage is TRBJ1-6; perhaps TRBD1 as D (6 bases). The length of the CDR3 is 15 residues. Trimming shortened V by 1 base and J by 5 bases, and 9 bases separated the two germline ends. Germline V lookup: CDR1 MGHRA, CDR2 YSYEKL. The chain's CDR3 is CASSQGTVDNSPLHF. CDR3 bases: TGCGCCAGCAGCCAAGGGACAGTCGATAATTCACCCCTCCACTTT.

This clone was recorded once. The V call is TRBV19, the J call TRBJ2-7; no firm D call. CDR3 length: 15 residues. Germline V gives CDR1 LNHDA, CDR2 SQIVND (reference sequence). The germline V and J ends were trimmed by 8 bases and 1 base, with 18 bases remaining between them. The CDR3 sequence is CASSLLAGGSYEQYF. For the CDR3, the DNA is TGTGCCAGTTCCCTGTTGGCCGGCGGATCCTACGAGCAGTACTTC. Filled out from reference TRBV19 and TRBJ2-7, the complete variable domain reads DGGITQSPKYLFRKEGQNVTLSCEQNLNHDAMYWYRQDPGQGLRLIYYSQIVNDFQKGDIAEGYSVSREKKESFPLTVTSAQKNPTAFYLCASSLLAGGSYEQYFGPGTRLTVT.

This clone was seen once. The CDR3 sequence: CASKINRDSNQPQHF. The CDR3 DNA reads as TGTGCCAGCAAAATCAACAGGGATAGCAATCAGCCCCAGCATTTT. The V call is TRBV6-5, the J call TRBJ1-5, with a possible D match to TRBD1 (6 bases). The length of the CDR3 is 15 residues. V lost 7 bases and J lost 0, with 13 bases in between. CDR1 and CDR2 from the germline V gene are MNHEY and SVGAGI.